This TCR beta chain was recorded in a study of T cell changes during pregnancy in multiple sclerosis. The germline V gene encodes CDR1 MDHEN and CDR2 SYDVKM. V was clipped by 3 bases and J by 8 bases, with 16 bases between them. This CDR3 comprises 14 residues. The table came from immunoSEQ multiplex PCR; TCRdb's copy has only in-frame clones and leaves some out. The table includes tens of thousands of clones, more than 90% detected once. The V gene is TRBV28, the J gene TRBJ1-1; no firm D call. The sample consisted of peripheral blood, taken in the second trimester of pregnancy. The source is a female donor in good health, enrolled as a control in a pregnancy study. The chain's CDR3 is CASSFLNTNREAFF. The CDR3 DNA follows: TGTGCCAGCAGTTTTCTTAATACAAACCGAGAAGCTTTCTTT.